This T cell receptor (beta chain) came from a study of T cells in Graves' hyperthyroidism and ophthalmopathy. CDR3 size: 12 residues. With 1 base removed from V and 5 bases from J, the gap between germline ends came to 3 bases. Germline assignment: CDR1 MDHEN and CDR2 SYDVKM. PBMCs stemmed from 10 ml fresh peripheral blood. From RNA transcripts, TCR beta CDR3 regions were amplified. Primed by the HTBI set, a first-round RT-PCR was run on the TCR CDR3. TCRdb reprocessed the multiplex PCR reads with MiXCR, giving one entry per CDR3 protein. The sample has about 370,000 distinct CDR3 sequences; 13% to 15% are singletons. In this sample, this clonotype turned up many times.

The clonotype originates from a woman aged 55-70 years with Graves' ophthalmopathy. Sequencing used blood. This rearrangement joins TRBV28 to TRBJ2-1, with D hard to call. CDR3 sequence reads: CASSLYHNEQFF. The CDR3 DNA follows: TGTGCCAGCAGTTTATACCACAATGAGCAGTTCTTC.